The present entry profiles one T cell receptor (beta chain) with its context. This clone has only a few counts. The clone's antigen remains unknown. No qualities accompany the bases; no much larger clone lies one base away. The data were taken from a study of sequential checkpoint blockade in melanoma (dated by TCRdb to between 2018 and 2021). Regarding the research as a whole: In a 1:1 randomization, patients received either first-line nivolumab then ipilimumab (arm A) or ipilimumab then nivolumab (arm B). Maintenance nivolumab came after each of the two trial sequences.

The immunoSEQ Assay was used to immunosequence TCRbeta CDR3 regions from genomic DNA. Before high-throughput sequencing, the genomic DNA was amplified using bias-controlled multiplex PCR. The authors' analysis ran thus. To quantify the absolute abundance of each unique TCRbeta CDR3 region, the sequences were collapsed and filtered. Clonality, defined as 1 minus Pielou's evenness, was calculated using only productive rearrangements. A previously published method was used to identify clones whose frequencies were significantly greater in on-treatment samples than in baseline samples. The table comes from immuneACCESS by way of TCRdb, which keeps in-frame sequences with V and J called. Part of the clones is missing from these tables; in studies checked, under half for an unresolved V gene and the rest for unknown reasons. The DNA gave D and trimming, while V, J and clone size come from that table. Present in this sample are around 12,000 clones, roughly two thirds of which were seen just once. About 23% of the sample belongs to the ten largest clones.

The V end loses 6 bases and the J end loses 5 bases, and a stretch of 14 bases separates them. CDR1 and CDR2, looked up from the germline V gene (reference sequence), are GTSNPN and SVGIG. The CDR3 starts with the cysteine, ends with the phenylalanine, and has 12 residues. The DNA shown is the 36-base CDR3, in frame from base 1. Broad study findings and their caveats: The response-prediction model combining TCR metrics and mutation burden needs validation in larger, independent patient cohorts.

What the treatment or condition label conveys for this sample: randomized to nivolumab then ipilimumab (arm A) or the reverse (arm B). Prior DNA-damaging chemotherapy had not been received by any trial patient. A FACS Aria II flow cytometer was used to sort live CD3+CD8+ cells that were negative for CD19 and CD56 from thawed PBMCs. Samples came from patients with melanoma in CheckMate 064, a randomized, open-label phase II trial of sequential checkpoint blockade. Leukapheresis was used to collect peripheral blood mononuclear cells, which were then purified with Ficoll-Paque and frozen in human serum with roughly 10% DMSO. Immediately after sorting, the purity of sorted blood CD3+CD8+ cells was verified to be >95%, after which DNA was extracted.

This sequence uses TRBV30 and TRBJ2-7; the D gene is perhaps TRBD1, on 6 matching bases. The origin of this receptor is a human donor with melanoma. The sequencing here drew on CD8+ T cells sorted from blood (inferred from file names), taken from a patient given nivolumab and ipilimumab in sequence. The DNA reads as follows: TGTGCCTGCAACCCAGGGGAAGACGAGCAGTACTTC. Its protein reads: CACNPGEDEQYF.